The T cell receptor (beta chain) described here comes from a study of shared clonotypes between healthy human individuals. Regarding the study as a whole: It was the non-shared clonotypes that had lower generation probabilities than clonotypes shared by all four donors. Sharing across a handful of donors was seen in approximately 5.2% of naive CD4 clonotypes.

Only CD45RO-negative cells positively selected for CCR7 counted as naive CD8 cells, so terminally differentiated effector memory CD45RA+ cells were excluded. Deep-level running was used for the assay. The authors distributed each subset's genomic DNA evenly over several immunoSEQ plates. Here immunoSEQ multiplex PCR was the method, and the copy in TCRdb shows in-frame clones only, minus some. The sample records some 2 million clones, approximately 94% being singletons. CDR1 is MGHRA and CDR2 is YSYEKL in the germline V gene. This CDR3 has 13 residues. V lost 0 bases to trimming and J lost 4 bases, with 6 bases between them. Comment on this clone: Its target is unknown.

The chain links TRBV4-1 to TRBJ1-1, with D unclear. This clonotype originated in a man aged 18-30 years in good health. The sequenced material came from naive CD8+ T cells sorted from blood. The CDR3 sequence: CASSQETLTEAFF. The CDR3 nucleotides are TGCGCCAGCAGCCAAGAGACTCTCACTGAAGCTTTCTTT.